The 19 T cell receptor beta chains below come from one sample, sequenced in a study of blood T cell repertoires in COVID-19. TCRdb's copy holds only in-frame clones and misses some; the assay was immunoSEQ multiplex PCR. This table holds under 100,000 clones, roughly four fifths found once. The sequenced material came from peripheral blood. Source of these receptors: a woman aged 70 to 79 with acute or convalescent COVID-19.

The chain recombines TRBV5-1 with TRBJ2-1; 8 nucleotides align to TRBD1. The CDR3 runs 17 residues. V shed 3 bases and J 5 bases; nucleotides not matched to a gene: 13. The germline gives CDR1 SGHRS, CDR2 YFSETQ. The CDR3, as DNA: TGCGCCAGCAGCTCTTCGACAGGGGATTTAGCCAACAATGAGCAGTTCTTC. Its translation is CASSSSTGDLANNEQFF.

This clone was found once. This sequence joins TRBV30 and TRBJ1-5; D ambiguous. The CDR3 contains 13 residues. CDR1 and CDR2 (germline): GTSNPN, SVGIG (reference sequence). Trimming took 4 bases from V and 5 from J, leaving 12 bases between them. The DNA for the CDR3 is TGTGCCTGGAAAAACAGTCACGATCAGCCCCAGCATTTT. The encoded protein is CAWKNSHDQPQHF. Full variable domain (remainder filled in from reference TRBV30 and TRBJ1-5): SQTIHQWPATLVQPVGSPLSLECTVEGTSNPNLYWYRQAAGRGLQLLFYSVGIGQISSEVPQNLSASRPQDRQFILSSKKLLLSDSGFYLCAWKNSHDQPQHFGDGTRLSIL.

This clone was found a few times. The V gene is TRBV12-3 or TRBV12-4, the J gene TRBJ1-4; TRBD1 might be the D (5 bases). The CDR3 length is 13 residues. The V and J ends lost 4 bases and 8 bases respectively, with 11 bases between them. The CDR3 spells CASSSREGEKLFF. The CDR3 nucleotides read TGTGCCAGCAGTTCCAGGGAGGGGGAAAAACTGTTTTTT.

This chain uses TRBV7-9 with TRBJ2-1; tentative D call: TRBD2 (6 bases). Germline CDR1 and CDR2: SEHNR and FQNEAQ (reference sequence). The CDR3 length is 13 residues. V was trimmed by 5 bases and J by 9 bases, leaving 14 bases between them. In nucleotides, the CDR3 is TGTGCCAGCAGCCCCGGGACTGGTAGTGAGCAGTTCTTC. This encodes CASSPGTGSEQFF.

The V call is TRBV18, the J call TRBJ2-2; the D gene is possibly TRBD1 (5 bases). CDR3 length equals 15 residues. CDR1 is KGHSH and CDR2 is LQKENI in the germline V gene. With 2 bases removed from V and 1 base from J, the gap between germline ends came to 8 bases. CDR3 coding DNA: TGTGCCAGCTCACCAGACAGAGTGAACACCGGGGAGCTGTTTTTT. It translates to CASSPDRVNTGELFF.

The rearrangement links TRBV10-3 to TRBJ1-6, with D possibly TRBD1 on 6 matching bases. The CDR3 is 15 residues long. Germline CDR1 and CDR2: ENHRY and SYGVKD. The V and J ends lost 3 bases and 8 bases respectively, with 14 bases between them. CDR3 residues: CAISDGQGSDSPLHF. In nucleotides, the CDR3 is TGTGCCATCAGTGATGGGCAGGGGTCAGATTCACCCCTCCACTTT.

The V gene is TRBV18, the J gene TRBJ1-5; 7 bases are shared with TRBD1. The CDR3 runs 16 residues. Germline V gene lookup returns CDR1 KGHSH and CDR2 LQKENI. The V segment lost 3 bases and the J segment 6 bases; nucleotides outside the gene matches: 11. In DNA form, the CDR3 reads TGTGCCAGCTCACCCGGAAGACAGGGCGCCGGTCAGCCCCAGCATTTT. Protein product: CASSPGRQGAGQPQHF.

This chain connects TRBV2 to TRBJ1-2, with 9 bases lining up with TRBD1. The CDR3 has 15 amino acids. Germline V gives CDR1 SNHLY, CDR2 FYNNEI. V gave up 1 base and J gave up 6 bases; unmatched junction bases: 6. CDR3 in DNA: TGTGCCAGCAGTGAAGGGGACAGGGAGGTTGATGGCTACACCTTC. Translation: CASSEGDREVDGYTF.

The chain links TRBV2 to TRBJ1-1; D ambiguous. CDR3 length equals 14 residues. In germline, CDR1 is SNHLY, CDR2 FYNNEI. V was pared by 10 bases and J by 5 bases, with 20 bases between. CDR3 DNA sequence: TGTGCCACCAGGAGGGAGATTTTGGGAACTGAAGCTTTCTTT. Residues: CATRREILGTEAFF.

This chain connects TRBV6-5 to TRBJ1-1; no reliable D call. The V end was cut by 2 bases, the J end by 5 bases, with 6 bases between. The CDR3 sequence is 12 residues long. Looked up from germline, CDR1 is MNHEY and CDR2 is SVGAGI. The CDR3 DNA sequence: TGTGCCAGCAGTTACGGAGGGACTGAAGCTTTCTTT. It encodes CASSYGGTEAFF.

In nucleotides, the CDR3 is TGTGCCAGCAGAAGGACAGGGGAAGCTACTAATGAAAAACTGTTTTTT. Translated, it gives CASRRTGEATNEKLFF. The V and J genes are TRBV5-6 and TRBJ1-4; 9 nucleotides agree with TRBD1. The CDR3 is 16 residues long. Germline V gene lookup returns CDR1 SGHDT and CDR2 YYEEEE. V shed 5 bases and J 2 bases; nucleotides not matched to a gene: 7.

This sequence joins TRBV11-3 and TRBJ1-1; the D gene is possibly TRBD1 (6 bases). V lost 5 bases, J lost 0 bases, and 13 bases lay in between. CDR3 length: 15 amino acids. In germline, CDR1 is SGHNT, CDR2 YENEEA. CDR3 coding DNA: TGTGCCAGCAGCCACTCGGGGGGCGTGAACACTGAAGCTTTCTTT. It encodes CASSHSGGVNTEAFF.

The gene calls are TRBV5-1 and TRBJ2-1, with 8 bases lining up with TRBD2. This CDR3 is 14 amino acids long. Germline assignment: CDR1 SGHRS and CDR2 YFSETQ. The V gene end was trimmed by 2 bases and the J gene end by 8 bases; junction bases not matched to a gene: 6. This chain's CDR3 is CASSFVGTRDEQFF. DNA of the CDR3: TGCGCCAGCAGCTTTGTCGGGACTAGGGATGAGCAGTTCTTC.

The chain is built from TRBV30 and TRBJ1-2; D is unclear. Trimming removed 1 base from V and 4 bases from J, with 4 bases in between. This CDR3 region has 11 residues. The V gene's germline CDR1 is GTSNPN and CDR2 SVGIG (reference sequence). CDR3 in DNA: TGTGCCTGGAGTGGCGGCTATGGCTACACCTTC. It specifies CAWSGGYGYTF.

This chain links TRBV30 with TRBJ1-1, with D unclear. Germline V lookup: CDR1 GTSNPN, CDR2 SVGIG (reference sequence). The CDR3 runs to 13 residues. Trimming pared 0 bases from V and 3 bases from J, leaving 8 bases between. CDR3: CAWSVTHYTEAFF. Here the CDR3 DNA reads TGTGCCTGGAGTGTAACCCACTACACTGAAGCTTTCTTT. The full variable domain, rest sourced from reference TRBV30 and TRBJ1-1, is SQTIHQWPATLVQPVGSPLSLECTVEGTSNPNLYWYRQAAGRGLQLLFYSVGIGQISSEVPQNLSASRPQDRQFILSSKKLLLSDSGFYLCAWSVTHYTEAFFGQGTRLTVV.

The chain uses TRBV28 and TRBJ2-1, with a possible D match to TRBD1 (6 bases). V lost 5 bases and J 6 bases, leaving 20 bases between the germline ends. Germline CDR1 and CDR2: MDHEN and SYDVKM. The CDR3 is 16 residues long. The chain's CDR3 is CASSAQQGRIGNEQFF. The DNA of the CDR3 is TGTGCCAGCAGTGCCCAACAGGGTCGAATAGGCAATGAGCAGTTCTTC.

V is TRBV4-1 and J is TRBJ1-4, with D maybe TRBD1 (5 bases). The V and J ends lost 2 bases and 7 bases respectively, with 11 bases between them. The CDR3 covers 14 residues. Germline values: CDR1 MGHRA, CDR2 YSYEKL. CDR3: CASSQQQGGEKLFF. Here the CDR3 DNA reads TGCGCCAGCAGCCAACAGCAGGGAGGTGAAAAACTGTTTTTT.

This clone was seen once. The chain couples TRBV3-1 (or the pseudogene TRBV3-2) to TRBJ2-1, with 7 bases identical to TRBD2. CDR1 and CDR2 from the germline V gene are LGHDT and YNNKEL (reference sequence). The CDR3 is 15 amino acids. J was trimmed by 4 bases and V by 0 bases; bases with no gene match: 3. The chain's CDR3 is CASSQEPSGYNEQFF. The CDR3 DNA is TGTGCCAGCAGCCAAGAGCCTAGCGGATACAATGAGCAGTTCTTC.

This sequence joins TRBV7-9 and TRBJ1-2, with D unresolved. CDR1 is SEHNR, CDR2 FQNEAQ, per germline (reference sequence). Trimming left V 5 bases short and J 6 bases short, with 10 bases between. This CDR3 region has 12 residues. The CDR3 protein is CASSQREDGYTF. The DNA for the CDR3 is TGTGCCAGCAGCCAGCGGGAGGATGGCTACACCTTC.